The clone carrying this TCR beta chain was detected many times. Its specificity is unknown. Prepared libraries of TCR beta cDNA carried unique molecular identifiers. Input of about 0.9 to 10 million T cells yielded 550,000 or so cDNA molecules. TCRdb re-called the PCR reads with MiXCR, one entry per CDR3 protein. The table shows around 250,000 distinct CDR3 sequences, with approximately 34% occurring only once. This sample is part of a study of post-analysis software for immune sequencing data. Overall study findings and caveats: Diversity measured as normalized Chao1 was significantly lower in multiple sclerosis patients than in controls. Analysis by F measure revealed that same-batch samples clustered strongly together. Patients used about five TRBV segments, including TRBV5-6, TRBV5-1 and TRBV20-1, more often than controls.

The CDR3 is 16 amino acids. V was trimmed by 4 bases and J by 1 base, leaving 11 bases between them. CDR1 is MNHNY and CDR2 is SVGAGI in the germline V gene (reference sequence). The material sequenced was blood. V gene TRBV6-6 combines with J gene TRBJ2-6; TRBD2 might be the D (5 bases). This receptor was identified in a girl between 5 and 17 years old with multiple sclerosis. The CDR3 nucleotides read TGTGCCAGCAGTTCCGCGAGAGGGTCTGGGGCCAACGTCCTGACTTTC. This codes for CASSSARGSGANVLTF.